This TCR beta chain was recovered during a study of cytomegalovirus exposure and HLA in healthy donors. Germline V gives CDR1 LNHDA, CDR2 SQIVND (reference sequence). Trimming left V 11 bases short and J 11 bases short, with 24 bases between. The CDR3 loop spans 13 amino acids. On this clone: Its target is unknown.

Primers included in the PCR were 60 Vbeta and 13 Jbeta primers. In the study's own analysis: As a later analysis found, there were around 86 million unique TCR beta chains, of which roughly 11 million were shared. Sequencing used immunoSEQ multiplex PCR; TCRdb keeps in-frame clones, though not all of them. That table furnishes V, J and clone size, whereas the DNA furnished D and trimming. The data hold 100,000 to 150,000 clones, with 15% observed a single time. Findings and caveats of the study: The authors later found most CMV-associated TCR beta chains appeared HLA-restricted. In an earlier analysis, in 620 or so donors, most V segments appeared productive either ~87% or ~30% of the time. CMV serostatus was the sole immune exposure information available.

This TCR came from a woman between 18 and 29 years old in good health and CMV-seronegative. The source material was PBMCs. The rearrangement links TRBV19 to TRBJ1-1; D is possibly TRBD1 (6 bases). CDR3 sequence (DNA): TGTGCCTCGAAGTGGGGGGCGGGGGGCACGGCTTTCTTT. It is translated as CASKWGAGGTAFF.